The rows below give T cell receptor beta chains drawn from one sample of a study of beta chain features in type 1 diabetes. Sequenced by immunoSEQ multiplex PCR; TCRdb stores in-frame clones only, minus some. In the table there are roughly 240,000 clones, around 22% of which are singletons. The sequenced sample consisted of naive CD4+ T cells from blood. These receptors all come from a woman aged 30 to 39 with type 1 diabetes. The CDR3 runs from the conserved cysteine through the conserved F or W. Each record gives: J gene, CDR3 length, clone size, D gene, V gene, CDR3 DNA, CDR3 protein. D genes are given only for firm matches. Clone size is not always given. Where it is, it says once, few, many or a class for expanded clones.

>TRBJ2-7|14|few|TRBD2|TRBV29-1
TGCAGCGTTGAAAACGGGAGGCTTCCCTACGAGCAGTACTTC
CSVENGRLPYEQYF
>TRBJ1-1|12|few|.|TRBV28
TGTGCCAGCAGTTTATATAACTTTGAAGCTTTCTTT
CASSLYNFEAFF
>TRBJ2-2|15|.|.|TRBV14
TGTGCCAGCAGCCAATTCGGGAGATTCGCCGGGGAGCTGTTTTTT
CASSQFGRFAGELFF
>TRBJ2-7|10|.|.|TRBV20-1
TGCAGTGCTAGTCTCTACGAGCAGTACTTC
CSASLYEQYF
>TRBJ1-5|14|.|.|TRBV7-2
TGTGCCAGCAGCTTAGCGCCCAGGGATCAGCCCCAGCATTTT
CASSLAPRDQPQHF
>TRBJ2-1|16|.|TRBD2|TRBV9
TGTGCCAGCAGCGGGACTAGCGGGAGCGCCTACAATGAGCAGTTCTTC
CASSGTSGSAYNEQFF
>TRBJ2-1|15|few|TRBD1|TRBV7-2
TGTGCCAGCAGCAAGGGGGCCGGAACCTACAATGAGCAGTTCTTC
CASSKGAGTYNEQFF
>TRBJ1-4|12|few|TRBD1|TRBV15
TGTGCCGCCCAGGGGGCAGGTGAAAAACTGTTTTTT
CAAQGAGEKLFF
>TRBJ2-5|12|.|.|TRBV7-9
TGTGCCAGCAGCTTGGTCGGGGAGACCCAGTACTTC
CASSLVGETQYF
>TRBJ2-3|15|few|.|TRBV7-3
TGTGCCAGCAGCTTAGGACAGCCTTTCACAGATACGCAGTATTTT
CASSLGQPFTDTQYF
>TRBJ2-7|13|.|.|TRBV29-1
TGCAGCGTTAGCGGGACATCCCTCAGCGAGCAGTACTTC
CSVSGTSLSEQYF
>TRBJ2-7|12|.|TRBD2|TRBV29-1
TGCAGCGGAGGGAGGGAGGGCTACGAGCAGTACTTC
CSGGREGYEQYF
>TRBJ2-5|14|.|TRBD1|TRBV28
TGTGCCAGCAGTTTCCCGACAGGGGGCGAGACCCAGTACTTC
CASSFPTGGETQYF
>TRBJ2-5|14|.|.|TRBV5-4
TGTGCCAGCAGAAGGTCTGCGGGGACCGAGGCCCAGTACTTC
CASRRSAGTEAQYF
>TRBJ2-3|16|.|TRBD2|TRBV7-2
TGTGCCAGCAGCGGGACTCTAGCGGGAGAGGGAGATACGCAGTATTTT
CASSGTLAGEGDTQYF
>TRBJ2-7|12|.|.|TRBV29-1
TGCAGCGTTGCAGGGCTAACCTACGAGCAGTACTTC
CSVAGLTYEQYF
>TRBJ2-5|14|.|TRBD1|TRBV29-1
TGCAGCGTCACCTTCGGGACAGGGGGAAGGACCCAGTACTTC
CSVTFGTGGRTQYF
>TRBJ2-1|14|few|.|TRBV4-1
TGCGCCAGCAGCCGAGATAATTCCTACAATGAGCAGTTCTTC
CASSRDNSYNEQFF
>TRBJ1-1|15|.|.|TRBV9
TGTGCCAGCAGCGTAGCGGTCAACTTGAACACTGAAGCTTTCTTT
CASSVAVNLNTEAFF
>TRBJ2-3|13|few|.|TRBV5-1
TGCGCCAGCAACTGGGCTAGCACAGATACGCAGTATTTT
CASNWASTDTQYF
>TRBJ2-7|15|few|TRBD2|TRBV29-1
TGCAGGTATTTGTCGGGGCGGGAGCCAACCTACGAGCAGTACTTC
CRYLSGREPTYEQYF
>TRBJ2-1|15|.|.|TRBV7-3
TGTGCCAGCAGCTTAGCACAGAGCTCCTACAATGAGCAGTTCTTC
CASSLAQSSYNEQFF
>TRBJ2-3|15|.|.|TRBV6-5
TGTGCCAGCAGTTACTCGGAGGGAGACACAGATACGCAGTATTTT
CASSYSEGDTDTQYF
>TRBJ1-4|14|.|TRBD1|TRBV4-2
TGTGCCAGCAGCCCTGACAGGGGTAATGAAAAACTGTTTTTT
CASSPDRGNEKLFF
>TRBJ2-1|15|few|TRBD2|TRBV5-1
TGCGCCAGCAGCTCAGGGACTAGCGGGCTCAATGAGCAGTTCTTC
CASSSGTSGLNEQFF
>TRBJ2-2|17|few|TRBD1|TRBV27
TGTGCCAGCAGTACCGGACAGGGCTCCGCGAACACCGGGGAGCTGTTTTTT
CASSTGQGSANTGELFF
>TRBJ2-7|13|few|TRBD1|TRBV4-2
TGTGCCAGCAGCCGACAGGGCGCCTACGAGCAGTACTTC
CASSRQGAYEQYF
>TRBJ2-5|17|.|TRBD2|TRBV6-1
TGTGCCAGCAGTGAAGGGGGGACTAGCGGGATTCAAGAGACCCAGTACTTC
CASSEGGTSGIQETQYF
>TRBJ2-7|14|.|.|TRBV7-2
TGTGCCAGCAGCTTAGATTCCGGGGTAGGTGAGCAGTACTTC
CASSLDSGVGEQYF
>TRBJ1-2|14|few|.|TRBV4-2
TGTGCCAGCAGCCAACCGACGAGCAGGGATGGCTACACCTTC
CASSQPTSRDGYTF
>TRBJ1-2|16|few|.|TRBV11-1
TGTGCCAGCAGCTTAGCCCCACCAGGGCCGAACTATGGCTACACCTTC
CASSLAPPGPNYGYTF
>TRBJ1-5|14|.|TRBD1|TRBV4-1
TGCGCCAGCAGCTTTCAGGGGGGCAATCAGCCCCAGCATTTT
CASSFQGGNQPQHF
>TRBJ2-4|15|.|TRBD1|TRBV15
TGTGCCACCAGCAGAGAGACAGGGTTCCAAAACATTCAGTACTTC
CATSRETGFQNIQYF
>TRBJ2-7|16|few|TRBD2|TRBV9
TGTGCCAGCAGCGTAGGTGGGAGGGAGGGCCGCGACGAGCAGTACTTC
CASSVGGREGRDEQYF
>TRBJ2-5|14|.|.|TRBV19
TGTGCCAGTAGCCCGGGCGGGACCCAAGAGACCCAGTACTTC
CASSPGGTQETQYF
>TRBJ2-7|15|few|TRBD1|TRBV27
TGTGCCAGCAGTTTAGGGAATAGACAGGGGTACGAGCAGTACTTC
CASSLGNRQGYEQYF
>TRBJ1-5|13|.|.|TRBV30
TGTGCCTGGAGTGTACTAAGGAATCAGCCCCAGCATTTT
CAWSVLRNQPQHF
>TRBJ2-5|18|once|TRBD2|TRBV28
TGTGCCAGCAGTCCCCAGGGACTAGCGGGAGGGCCGAGGGAGACCCAGTACTTC
CASSPQGLAGGPRETQYF
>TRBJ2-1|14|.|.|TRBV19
TGTGCCAGTAGTATGGATAGGGGCTACAATGAGCAGTTCTTC
CASSMDRGYNEQFF
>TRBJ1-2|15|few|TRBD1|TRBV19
TGTGCCAGTAGTCCTCCGGGACAGGGGGACTATGGCTACACCTTC
CASSPPGQGDYGYTF
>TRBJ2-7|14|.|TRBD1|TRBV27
TGTGCCAGCAGCCGGGGAAGGGGGCCCTACGAGCAGTACTTC
CASSRGRGPYEQYF
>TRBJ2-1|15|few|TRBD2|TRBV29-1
TGCAGCGTTTCCCAACTCATAGCGGGAAACAATGAGCAGTTCTTC
CSVSQLIAGNNEQFF
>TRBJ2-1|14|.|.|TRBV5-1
TGCGCCAGCAGCCCTATAACCGGTAACAATGAGCAGTTCTTC
CASSPITGNNEQFF
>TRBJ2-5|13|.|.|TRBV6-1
TGTGCCAGCAGTGAAGCAGCGTGGGAGACCCAGTACTTC
CASSEAAWETQYF
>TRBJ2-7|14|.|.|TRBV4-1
TGCGCCAGCAGCCAAGTTGGGGGCCCCCTCGAGCAGTACTTC
CASSQVGGPLEQYF